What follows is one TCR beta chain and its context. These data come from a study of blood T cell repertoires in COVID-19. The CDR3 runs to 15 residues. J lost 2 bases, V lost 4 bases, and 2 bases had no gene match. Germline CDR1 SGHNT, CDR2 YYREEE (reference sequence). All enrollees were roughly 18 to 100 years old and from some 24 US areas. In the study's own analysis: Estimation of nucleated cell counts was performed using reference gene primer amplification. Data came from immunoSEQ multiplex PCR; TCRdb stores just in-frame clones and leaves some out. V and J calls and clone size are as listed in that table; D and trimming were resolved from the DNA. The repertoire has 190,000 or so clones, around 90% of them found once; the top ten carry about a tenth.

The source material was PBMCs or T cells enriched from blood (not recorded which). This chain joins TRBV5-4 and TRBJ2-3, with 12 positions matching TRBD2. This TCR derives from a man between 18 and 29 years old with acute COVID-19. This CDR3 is CASSLAGGFTDTQYF. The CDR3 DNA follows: TGTGCCAGCAGCCTAGCGGGAGGGTTCACAGATACGCAGTATTTT.